The T cell receptor beta chain under discussion was sequenced for a study of CD8 T cells in ankylosing spondylitis. Notes on the study in general: Disease-linked clones, CD8+, were relatively rare in peripheral blood. Some motif variants were previously reported in reactive arthritis synovial fluid and blood.

In making TCR beta libraries, quantitative 5'-RACE with molecular barcodes was used. A single record per CDR3 protein comes from TCRdb applying MiXCR to the 5' RACE reads. The sample has roughly 180,000 distinct CDR3 sequences; approximately 9% are singletons. This clonotype was recorded at least ten times. Antigen specificity is unknown. The CDR3 is made up of 15 amino acids. Trimming took off 2 bases at V and 4 bases at J, with 14 bases between the two ends. The TCR comes from a female donor with ankylosing spondylitis or in good health (not recorded which). Sequences were obtained from blood, either unsorted or a sorted T cell fraction (not recorded which). This chain joins TRBV12-3 or TRBV12-4 and TRBJ2-5; TRBD1 is a possible D gene (5 bases). The CDR3 region has the DNA TGTGCCAGCAGTTTAAAAGGACACGGCCTAGAGACCCAGTACTTC. It yields the protein CASSLKGHGLETQYF.